These T cell receptor beta chains were read from a single sample in a study of cytomegalovirus exposure and HLA in healthy donors. Libraries were prepared by immunoSEQ multiplex PCR; TCRdb keeps only in-frame clonotypes and omits some of them. The data show 150,000 to 200,000 clones, less than 75% seen once. The source material was PBMCs. All receptors come from a girl under 18 in good health and CMV-seronegative. The CDR3 runs from the conserved cysteine through the conserved F or W. A D gene is named only where the DNA matches it firmly. Clone sizes are given selectively: once, few, many, or a class where the clone is expanded.

D	size	V	J	CDR3	DNA
TRBD1	few	TRBV6-9	TRBJ1-5	CASSTYRGRFNQPQHF	TGTGCCAGCAGCACTTACAGGGGGCGTTTCAATCAGCCCCAGCATTTT
TRBD1	-	TRBV6-1	TRBJ2-7	CASTGQGYEQYF	TGTGCCAGTACGGGACAGGGCTACGAGCAGTACTTC
TRBD1	-	TRBV2	TRBJ2-7	CASSSDRGRGFYEQYF	TGTGCCAGCAGCTCGGACAGGGGGAGAGGATTTTACGAGCAGTACTTC
-	-	TRBV6-1	TRBJ1-1	CATNAVRDTEAFF	TGTGCCACCAATGCAGTCAGGGACACTGAAGCTTTCTTT
-	-	TRBV7-2	TRBJ1-2	CASSLDGQLYGYTF	TGTGCCAGCAGCTTAGACGGACAGCTCTATGGCTACACCTTC
-	-	TRBV15	TRBJ2-7	CATSREGGEYEQYF	TGTGCCACCAGCAGAGAAGGCGGGGAGTACGAGCAGTACTTC
TRBD2	-	TRBV5-4	TRBJ2-7	CASSFIGGAYYEQYF	TGTGCCAGCAGCTTTATCGGGGGGGCCTACTACGAGCAGTACTTC
-	-	TRBV4-2	TRBJ1-5	CASSLEGGGYSNQPQHF	TGTGCCAGCAGCCTGGAGGGCGGCGGATATAGCAATCAGCCCCAGCATTTT
-	-	TRBV30	TRBJ2-6	CAWSWSSGANVLTF	TGTGCCTGGAGTTGGAGCTCTGGGGCCAACGTCCTGACTTTC
-	-	TRBV14	TRBJ1-1	CASSQLRTRPFF	TGTGCCAGCAGCCAACTTCGGACAAGGCCTTTCTTT
-	-	TRBV2	TRBJ1-4	CASSVAQGSTNEKLFF	TGTGCCAGCAGTGTGGCGCAGGGGAGTACTAATGAAAAACTGTTTTTT
-	-	TRBV7-9	TRBJ2-5	CASSFRGRDQETQYF	TGTGCCAGCAGCTTTAGGGGGAGAGACCAAGAGACCCAGTACTTC
TRBD1	few	TRBV4-1	TRBJ1-2	CASSQGDRGVHYGYTF	TGCGCCAGCAGCCAAGGGGACAGGGGGGTACACTATGGCTACACCTTC
TRBD1	-	TRBV5-1	TRBJ2-7	CASSFGTGSDEQYF	TGCGCCAGCAGCTTTGGGACAGGGTCGGACGAGCAGTACTTC
-	once	TRBV6-1	TRBJ1-1	CASSAGQTEAFF	TGTGCCAGCAGTGCTGGACAAACTGAAGCTTTCTTT
-	-	TRBV4-2	TRBJ2-3	CASSHPGGVVGTPTTGTDTQYF	TGTGCCAGCAGCCACCCAGGTGGGGTTGTTGGGACTCCGACCACCGGCACAGATACGCAGTATTTT
-	once	TRBV5-8	TRBJ2-7	CASSSGERSSSYEQYF	TGTGCCAGCAGCTCCGGTGAGAGGAGCTCTTCCTACGAGCAGTACTTC
-	-	TRBV6-1	TRBJ1-5	CASSESAGLGQPQHF	TGTGCCAGCAGTGAATCGGCAGGGCTTGGTCAGCCCCAGCATTTT
-	-	TRBV27	TRBJ2-3	CASSPGSTDTQYF	TGTGCCAGCAGCCCAGGGAGCACAGATACGCAGTATTTT
-	-	TRBV7-9	TRBJ2-2	CASSLAGGGFDGELFF	TGTGCCAGCAGCTTGGCGGGTGGAGGATTCGACGGGGAGCTGTTTTTT
-	-	TRBV12-2	TRBJ2-3	CASRLGAPDHSSTDTQYF	TGTGCAAGTCGCTTAGGGGCACCAGATCATTCTAGCACAGATACGCAGTATTTT
-	-	TRBV7-8	TRBJ2-2	CASLSGELFF	TGTGCCAGCTTATCCGGGGAGCTGTTTTTT
-	-	TRBV7-6	TRBJ1-6	CASSLARMDSPLHF	TGTGCCAGCAGCTTAGCCAGGATGGATTCACCCCTCCACTTT
TRBD2	-	TRBV4-2	TRBJ2-1	CASSQAEGSGGSGGNEQFF	TGTGCCAGCAGCCAAGCCGAGGGTAGCGGGGGGTCCGGGGGGAATGAGCAGTTCTTC
-	-	TRBV2	TRBJ1-5	CASSGFGGGSNQPQHF	TGTGCCAGCAGTGGGTTTGGGGGGGGAAGCAATCAGCCCCAGCATTTT
TRBD1	few	TRBV18	TRBJ1-1	CASSTSRDSEAFF	TGTGCCAGCTCTACCAGCAGGGACAGTGAAGCTTTCTTT
-	-	TRBV11-2	TRBJ1-2	CASSPAGRSYGYTF	TGTGCCAGCAGCCCCGCGGGACGGAGCTATGGCTACACCTTC
-	-	TRBV2	TRBJ1-1	CASRLQALNTEAFF	TGTGCCAGCAGACTACAGGCGCTGAACACTGAAGCTTTCTTT
TRBD1	-	TRBV7-9	TRBJ1-4	CASSLTGRKLFF	TGTGCCAGCAGCCTGACAGGGAGAAAACTGTTTTTT
-	-	TRBV7-2	TRBJ2-1	CASSPGSGSQFF	TGTGCCAGCAGCCCTGGGTCTGGGAGTCAGTTCTTC
-	-	TRBV6-5	TRBJ1-1	CASSYDQVNTEAFF	TGTGCCAGCAGTTACGATCAGGTTAACACTGAAGCTTTCTTT
TRBD2	-	TRBV5-1	TRBJ2-5	CASSLSGGGARETQYF	TGCGCCAGCAGCTTGAGTGGCGGGGGGGCCAGGGAGACCCAGTACTTC
-	-	TRBV7-7	TRBJ2-3	CASSLGTRDTDTQYF	TGTGCCAGCAGCTTAGGCACCCGGGACACAGATACGCAGTATTTT
TRBD1	-	TRBV7-3	TRBJ1-2	CASSLTGAANYGYTF	TGTGCCAGCAGCCTTACAGGGGCAGCAAACTATGGCTACACCTTC
-	few	TRBV5-1	TRBJ1-1	CASSLEGQGLTEAFF	TGCGCCAGCAGCTTGGAAGGTCAGGGCCTCACTGAAGCTTTCTTT
-	-	TRBV15	TRBJ1-2	CATRWGDYGYTF	TGTGCCACCAGGTGGGGGGACTATGGCTACACCTTC
TRBD1	-	TRBV6-6	TRBJ1-2	CASSDRDRGNYGYTF	TGTGCCAGCAGCGACCGGGACAGGGGAAACTATGGCTACACCTTC
TRBD1	-	TRBV19	TRBJ1-2	CASSTQGASYGYTF	TGTGCCAGTAGCACCCAGGGGGCTAGCTATGGCTACACCTTC
-	-	TRBV6-6	TRBJ1-4	CASSYLGSREKLFF	TGTGCCAGCAGTTACTTGGGCAGTAGGGAAAAACTGTTTTTT
TRBD1	-	TRBV19	TRBJ2-7	CASSIDRETYEQYF	TGTGCCAGTAGTATCGACAGGGAGACCTACGAGCAGTACTTC
TRBD2	-	TRBV4-1	TRBJ2-1	CASSRQTLAGGNEQFF	TGCGCCAGCAGCCGCCAGACCCTAGCGGGGGGCAATGAGCAGTTCTTC